This T cell receptor (beta chain) was observed in a study of T-cell memory formation after mild COVID-19 (dated by TCRdb to the early 2020s). With respect to the entire study: TCR sequence clusters from the two donors were largely donor specific. In a couple of donors, T-cell clones that expanded and contracted after mild COVID-19 were tracked by sequencing TCRalpha and TCRbeta repertoires over time. Two young, previously healthy adult volunteers, one female and one male, were included in the cohort. Points the paper makes about the study in general: Contracting CD4+ clones were found mainly in CM and EM memory subsets, while CD8+ clones were enriched in EMRA. The study covered only a couple of mild cases, and larger cohorts including severe cases with pre-infection samples were considered necessary. Some responding clones were detected in pre-infection memory, suggesting pre-existing cross-reactive memory T cells joined the SARS-CoV-2 response. SARS-CoV-2 specificity of the second-wave clones peaking on day 37 was not confirmed. From day 15 to 85, contracting clones showed balanced CD4/CD8 phenotypes, whereas a second wave of clones that expanded from day 15 to 37 leaned towards CD4+.

From its cysteine to its phenylalanine, the CDR3 spans 12 amino acids. Left in the record is the CDR3 DNA by itself, 36 bases read in frame from the first base. CDR1 and CDR2 were assigned from the germline V gene (reference sequence) as DFQATT and SNEGSKA. V ends up 3 bases short and J 9 bases short, with an unmatched junction base count of 5. This clonotype was seen more than once but under ten times. Its antigen is not yet known. No quality values exist for individual bases; no much larger clone is one base distant. TCRdb lists the instrument as Illumina NovaSeq 6000. TCRalpha and TCRbeta cDNA libraries were constructed by 5'RACE with constant-segment primers, with sample barcodes and unique molecular identifiers being introduced. Trizol reagent was used to extract RNA from every sample. The libraries were amplified in two PCR steps, and the second step added a second sample barcode and Illumina TruSeq adapters. Sequencing of libraries was performed on an Illumina NovaSeq with 2 x 150 bp paired-end reads. The original methods were these. With migec v1.2.7, reads were demultiplexed and then collapsed into UMI-guided consensus sequences. Using mixcr v2.1.11, UMI consensuses were aligned to TRA and TRB V and J templates and then assembled into clonotypes. Expanded or contracted clonotypes were those called significant by both edgeR and NoisET, with noise models trained on biological replicates. For edgeR calls, the cutoffs were a false discovery rate-adjusted p below 0.01 and a log2 fold-change threshold of 1. As an exploratory analysis of dynamics, max-normalized trajectories of the 1000 most abundant clonotypes were examined by PCA with hierarchical clustering. The CD4 or CD8 phenotype of responding clones was assigned using the separately sequenced CD4+ and CD8+ repertoires. Starting from the raw public reads, TCRdb applied fastp trimming at Q25, assembled clones with MiXCR and retained in-frame beta chains. Duplicate CDR3 protein sequences are folded into a single record with the most common DNA and genes. The V and J calls reflect TCRdb's pipeline rather than the authors' work. For this sample the table gives 250,000 to 400,000 distinct CDR3 sequences, of which roughly an eighth were detected only once. Jointly, the top ten make up under 25% of the sample.

Ficoll-Paque density gradient centrifugation was used to isolate PBMCs. The origin of this receptor is a man between 18 and 35 years old who had mild COVID-19 (a few samples of this study predate the infection). The sample titles of this study are shuffled in the database, so cell type and time point are left out; the donor was told from shared clones. Recombination connected TRBV20-1 to TRBJ1-2; TRBD1 lines up with 9 middle nucleotides. Sequencing used PBMCs or a T cell subset sorted from them (not recorded which). The CDR3 here reads CSARGQGGRYTF. The nucleotide sequence is TGCAGTGCTAGGGGACAGGGAGGACGCTACACCTTC.